A selection of T cell receptor beta chains follows, all from one sample in a study of cytomegalovirus exposure and HLA in healthy donors. Sequencing used immunoSEQ multiplex PCR; TCRdb keeps in-frame clones, though not all of them. This sample has some 70,000 clones, with just under 85% found just once. The specimen sequenced was PBMCs. All receptors derive from a man aged 25 to 40 in good health and CMV-seronegative. Each CDR3 is given with its conserved first and last residue. D genes are given only for firm matches. Not every row has a clone size; where given, it reads once, few, many or a size class.

d_call	clone_size	j_call	v_call	cdr3_nt	cdr3_aa
-	-	TRBJ2-1	TRBV12-5	TGTGCTAGTGGTTTAGGGGCAGGGGCTGAGCAGTTCTTC	CASGLGAGAEQFF
TRBD1	-	TRBJ1-1	TRBV9	TGTGCCAGCAGCGCTCTACCGACAGGGGGCACTGAAGCTTTCTTT	CASSALPTGGTEAFF
TRBD2	-	TRBJ2-1	TRBV27	TGTGCCAGCAGTTTTGGGGTGGTGGCTAGCGGGAGGCATGAGCAGTTCTTC	CASSFGVVASGRHEQFF
-	-	TRBJ2-1	TRBV6-1	TGTGCCAGCAGTGCAGTGGCGATAGGGGTTGAGCAGTTCTTC	CASSAVAIGVEQFF
-	-	TRBJ2-1	TRBV5-1	TGCGCCAGCAGCTTTAGGACAGAGGATTACAATGAGCAGTTCTTC	CASSFRTEDYNEQFF
TRBD1	-	TRBJ1-2	TRBV7-9	TGTGCCAGCAGCCCCCGGTTAAGGGACAGGGGACGCCGGGAAGGCTACACCTTC	CASSPRLRDRGRREGYTF
TRBD2	once	TRBJ2-1	TRBV14	TGTGCCAGCAGCCAAGAACGGCTAGCGGGAACAGATGAGCAGTTCTTC	CASSQERLAGTDEQFF
-	-	TRBJ1-2	TRBV28	TGTGCCAGCAGTTTGAGGAACATAGCTAACTATGGCTACACCTTC	CASSLRNIANYGYTF
TRBD1	-	TRBJ2-5	TRBV6-1	TGTGCCAGCAGTGGACAGGGTGAGACCCAGTACTTC	CASSGQGETQYF
-	-	TRBJ2-3	TRBV4-1	TGCGCCAGCAGCCAACAACCGGGACTTAATTTAGATACGCAGTATTTT	CASSQQPGLNLDTQYF
-	-	TRBJ2-1	TRBV2	TGTGCCAGCAGTGACGTGGGCTCCCCGGAGCAGTTCTTC	CASSDVGSPEQFF
-	-	TRBJ2-2	TRBV4-1	TGCGCCAGCAGCCATGGACGGGGAATGGGCACCGGGGAGCTGTTTTTT	CASSHGRGMGTGELFF
TRBD1	-	TRBJ1-2	TRBV5-5	TGTGCCAGCAGCTTGGCCTGGACAGGGGTAGTCAGGTTGGGTGGCTACACCTTC	CASSLAWTGVVRLGGYTF
-	-	TRBJ2-6	TRBV6-1	TGTGCCAGCAGTGAGCCCCAGGGGGCCAACGTCCTGACTTTC	CASSEPQGANVLTF
-	-	TRBJ2-2	TRBV9	TGTGCCAGCAGCGTCTCCGGGGAGCTGTTTTTT	CASSVSGELFF
TRBD2	-	TRBJ2-2	TRBV7-3	TGTGCCAGCAGCCCGACTAGCGGATACAACACCGGGGAGCTGTTTTTT	CASSPTSGYNTGELFF
TRBD2	-	TRBJ2-1	TRBV11-1	TGTGCCAGCAGCTTAGAGCGGGGGGGGAGGTCCTACAATGAGCAGTTCTTC	CASSLERGGRSYNEQFF
-	-	TRBJ1-2	TRBV4-1	TGCGCCAGCAGCCAAGATTCTGTGGAGGACTATGGCTACACCTTC	CASSQDSVEDYGYTF
TRBD1	-	TRBJ2-7	TRBV5-1	TGCGCCAGCAGACCTACGACAGGGGGGCACTCCTACGAGCAGTACTTC	CASRPTTGGHSYEQYF
-	-	TRBJ1-2	TRBV4-3	TGCGCCAGCAGCCAACTGTCGGACGGGGATGGCTACACCTTC	CASSQLSDGDGYTF
-	-	TRBJ2-7	TRBV28	TGTGCCAGCGGCTCAGGGGTGATGTACGAGCAGTACTTC	CASGSGVMYEQYF
TRBD1	-	TRBJ1-2	TRBV13	TGTGCCAGCAGCTTAGTTCCAGGGGGCAGCTATGGCTACACCTTC	CASSLVPGGSYGYTF
-	-	TRBJ2-3	TRBV19	TGTGCCAGTAGTATGGGACTGGCAGAAGATACGCAGTATTTT	CASSMGLAEDTQYF
TRBD2	-	TRBJ2-7	TRBV2	TGTGCCAGCGGCGGGGGGGTGGAGCAGTACTTC	CASGGGVEQYF
-	-	TRBJ1-2	TRBV6-5	TGTGCCAGCAGTTCTGGACAGAAGGTCTATGGCTACACCTTC	CASSSGQKVYGYTF
TRBD1	-	TRBJ2-5	TRBV5-1	TGCGCCAGCAGCCCTGGACAGGGACAAGAGACCCAGTACTTC	CASSPGQGQETQYF
-	-	TRBJ1-5	TRBV7-9	TGTGCCAGCAGCGTTGGAGGGGGCAATCAGCCCCAGCATTTT	CASSVGGGNQPQHF
-	-	TRBJ1-4	TRBV5-6	TGTGCCAGCAGCTTCTATAGCGGGGGGAGACAGGAGGATGAAAAACTGTTTTTT	CASSFYSGGRQEDEKLFF
TRBD1	-	TRBJ1-2	TRBV28	TGTGCCAGCATCTCGGGGGGGACAGGGAGTGGCTACACCTTC	CASISGGTGSGYTF
TRBD1	once	TRBJ1-5	TRBV7-2	TGTGCCAGCAGCACGGGACAGGGGATTCAGCCCCAGCATTTT	CASSTGQGIQPQHF
-	-	TRBJ2-1	TRBV30	TGTGCCTGGAAGAGGAGGGAGCAGTTCTTC	CAWKRREQFF
TRBD1	few	TRBJ2-7	TRBV6-5	TGTGCCAGCAGTTACGACAGGGCCTCCTACGAGCAGTACTTC	CASSYDRASYEQYF
-	-	TRBJ1-4	TRBV7-4	TGTGCCAGCAGCTCGTGGTCCGACAGATTAAATGCAACTAATGAAAAACTGTTTTTT	CASSSWSDRLNATNEKLFF
TRBD2	-	TRBJ2-1	TRBV6-4	TGTGCCAGCAGTGGTGAGGGGACTAGCGGGCCACGCTCCTACAATGAGCAGTTCTTC	CASSGEGTSGPRSYNEQFF
-	-	TRBJ2-7	TRBV14	TGTGCCAGCAGCCAAGTTTCTTGGGGGGTCTACGAGCAGTACTTC	CASSQVSWGVYEQYF
-	-	TRBJ1-5	TRBV27	TGTGCCAGCAGTACACTCGGGACTGATCAGCCCCAGCATTTT	CASSTLGTDQPQHF
TRBD1	-	TRBJ1-5	TRBV5-8	TGTGCCAGCAGCTTGACAGGGGGTCGCAATCAGCCCCAGCATTTT	CASSLTGGRNQPQHF
-	-	TRBJ1-1	TRBV5-1	TGCGCCAGCAGCTTTGGAGTATTGAACACTGAAGCTTTCTTT	CASSFGVLNTEAFF
-	-	TRBJ2-7	TRBV28	TGTGCCAGCAGTTTAAGTCTAGGGGGGGATCTACGTCAGTACTTC	CASSLSLGGDLRQYF
TRBD2	once	TRBJ2-4	TRBV5-4	TGTGCCAGCAGCCCCAGGACTAGAGGGGAGGCTCCCATTCAGTACTTC	CASSPRTRGEAPIQYF
-	-	TRBJ1-3	TRBV15	TGTGCCACCAGCAGAGATACTAGGGTTGGAAACACCATATATTTT	CATSRDTRVGNTIYF
TRBD1	-	TRBJ2-6	TRBV7-2	TGTGCCAGCAGCTTGACAGGGTCCGGGGCCAACGTCCTGACTTTC	CASSLTGSGANVLTF
-	-	TRBJ2-7	TRBV19	TGTGCCACTTCCTTCGATTCGGTTTTCGGCGAGCAGTACTTC	CATSFDSVFGEQYF
TRBD2	few	TRBJ2-1	TRBV7-2	TGTGCCAGCAATAGCGGGAGGGCCAGTGAGCAGTTCTTC	CASNSGRASEQFF